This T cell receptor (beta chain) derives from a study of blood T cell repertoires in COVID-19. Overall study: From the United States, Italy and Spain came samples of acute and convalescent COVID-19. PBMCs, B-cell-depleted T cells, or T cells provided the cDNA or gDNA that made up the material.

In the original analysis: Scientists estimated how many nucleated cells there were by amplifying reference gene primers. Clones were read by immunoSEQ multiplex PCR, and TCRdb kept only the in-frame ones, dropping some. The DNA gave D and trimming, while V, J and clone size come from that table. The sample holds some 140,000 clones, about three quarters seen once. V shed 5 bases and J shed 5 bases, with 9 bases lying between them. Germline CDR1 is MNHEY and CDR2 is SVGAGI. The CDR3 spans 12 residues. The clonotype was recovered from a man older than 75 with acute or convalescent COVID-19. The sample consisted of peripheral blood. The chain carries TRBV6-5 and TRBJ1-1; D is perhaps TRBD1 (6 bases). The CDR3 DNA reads TGTGCCAGCAGTAGACAGGAGACTGAAGCTTTCTTT. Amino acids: CASSRQETEAFF.